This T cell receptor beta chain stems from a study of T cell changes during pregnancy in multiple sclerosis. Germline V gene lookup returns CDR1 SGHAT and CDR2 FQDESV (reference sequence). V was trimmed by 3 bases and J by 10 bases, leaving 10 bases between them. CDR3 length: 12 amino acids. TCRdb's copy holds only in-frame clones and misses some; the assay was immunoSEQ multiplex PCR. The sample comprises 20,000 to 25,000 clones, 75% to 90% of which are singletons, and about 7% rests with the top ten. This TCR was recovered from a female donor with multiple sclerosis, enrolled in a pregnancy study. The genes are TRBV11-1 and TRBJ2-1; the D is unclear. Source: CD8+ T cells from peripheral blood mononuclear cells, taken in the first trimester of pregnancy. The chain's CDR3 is CASSFASEEQFF. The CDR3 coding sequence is TGTGCCAGCAGCTTCGCTAGTGAAGAGCAGTTCTTC. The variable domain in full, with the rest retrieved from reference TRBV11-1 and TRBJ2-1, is EAEVAQSPRYKITEKSQAVAFWCDPISGHATLYWYRQILGQGPELLVQFQDESVVDDSQLPKDRFSAERLKGVDSTLKIQPAELGDSAMYLCASSFASEEQFFGPGTRLTVL.